One sample yielded the 28 T cell receptor beta chains listed below, sequenced in a study of cytomegalovirus exposure and HLA in healthy donors. It was with 60 Vbeta and 13 Jbeta primers that the PCR ran. Assay used: immunoSEQ multiplex PCR; TCRdb lists only in-frame clones, some missing. The sample has fewer than 110,000 clones, approximately 72% seen once; the top ten hold roughly 3.4%. Sequenced input: PBMCs. The receptors originated from a woman aged 50 to 65 in good health and CMV-seronegative.

This clone was observed a few times. The V and J genes are TRBV5-1 and TRBJ2-7, with 9 bases identical to TRBD1. Germline V gives CDR1 SGHRS, CDR2 YFSETQ. V lost 4 bases and J lost 1; bases outside the gene matches: 6. The CDR3 is made up of 15 amino acids. DNA for the CDR3: TGCGCCAGCAGCCTGGAGGGGACAGGGTCCTACGAGCAGTACTTC. Translating gives CASSLEGTGSYEQYF.

V is TRBV7-9 and J is TRBJ2-3, with D possibly being TRBD1 (6 bases). The CDR3 spans 17 residues. Germline lookup yields CDR1 SEHNR and CDR2 FQNEAQ (reference sequence). V was shortened by 4 bases and J by 2 bases, with 19 bases between the two germline ends. CDR3: CASSSRGVRQATDTQYF. DNA for the CDR3: TGTGCCAGCAGCTCCCGCGGTGTGAGACAGGCCACAGATACGCAGTATTTT.

The chain carries TRBV7-3 and TRBJ2-1; tentatively, D is TRBD2 (6 bases). Trimming pared 5 bases from V and 3 bases from J, leaving 17 bases between. The V gene's germline CDR1 is SGHTA and CDR2 FQGTGA. The CDR3 length is 16 residues. The DNA of the CDR3 is TGTGCCAGCAGCCCTACCGGCGGGATTGGCTACAATGAGCAGTTCTTC. This encodes CASSPTGGIGYNEQFF.

This clone has only one observation. CDR3: CASSREDGGENSPLHF. In DNA form, the CDR3 reads TGCGCCAGCAGCCGGGAAGATGGGGGCGAAAATTCACCCCTCCACTTT. The chain carries TRBV4-1 and TRBJ1-6; tentative D call: TRBD1 (6 bases). Trimming left V 4 bases short and J 7 bases short, with 17 bases between. The V gene's germline CDR1 is MGHRA and CDR2 YSYEKL. There are 16 residues in the CDR3.

The genes are TRBV28 and TRBJ2-7, with 8 bases fitting TRBD2. J lost 3 bases, V lost 5 bases, and 9 bases had no gene match. Germline CDR1 reads MDHEN; CDR2 reads SYDVKM. CDR3 length: 15 amino acids. This CDR3 is CASSRRLTSGYEQYF. The DNA for the CDR3 is TGTGCCAGCAGTCGTAGGCTTACTAGCGGCTACGAGCAGTACTTC. Filled out from reference TRBV28 and TRBJ2-7, the complete variable domain reads DVKVTQSSRYLVKRTGEKVFLECVQDMDHENMFWYRQDPGLGLRLIYFSYDVKMKEKGDIPEGYSVSREKKERFSLILESASTNQTSMYLCASSRRLTSGYEQYFGPGTRLTVT.

In its sample, this clone was seen a few times. V usage is TRBV10-3 and J usage is TRBJ2-1; no clear D. Between the trimmed V and J ends, which lost 6 bases and 5 bases, there was a span of 11 bases. The germline V gene encodes CDR1 ENHRY and CDR2 SYGVKD. The CDR3 runs 13 residues. CDR3 region: CAIRRLRNNEQFF. In DNA, the CDR3 is TGTGCCATCAGGAGACTCCGAAACAATGAGCAGTTCTTC.

The rearrangement uses TRBV19 and TRBJ1-2; no clear D. V lost 6 bases to trimming and J lost 5 bases, with 16 bases between them. Germline lookup yields CDR1 LNHDA and CDR2 SQIVND (reference sequence). This CDR3 comprises 14 residues. The CDR3 DNA reads TGTGCCAGTAGAAGGGCCCCGGAGGCTTATGGCTACACCTTC. Amino acid sequence: CASRRAPEAYGYTF.

V is TRBV7-6 and J is TRBJ2-2; perhaps TRBD2 as D (7 bases). V shed 5 bases and J shed 0 bases, with 13 bases lying between them. This CDR3 spans 16 amino acids. Germline CDR1 SGHVS, CDR2 FNYEAQ. The CDR3 DNA is TGTGCCAGCAGCAACCGGGGGGCTTCGAACACCGGGGAGCTGTTTTTT. Protein sequence: CASSNRGASNTGELFF.

The table lists this clone with a few counts. The chain is built from TRBV18 and TRBJ1-1, with no clear D. Germline-derived CDR1 and CDR2 are KGHSH and LQKENI. V was pared by 3 bases and J by 3 bases, with 11 bases between. The CDR3 consists of 14 residues. The CDR3 DNA reads as TGTGCCAGCTCACCGGAGGAAGGGTACACTGAAGCTTTCTTT. Translating gives CASSPEEGYTEAFF.

The V gene is TRBV27, the J gene TRBJ1-5, with a tentative D call TRBD1 (6 bases). This CDR3 is 14 amino acids long. Germline-derived CDR1 and CDR2 are MNHEY and SMNVEV (reference sequence). The germline V and J ends were trimmed by 1 base and 6 bases, with 10 bases remaining between them. Here the CDR3 reads CASSLYRAGQPQHF. DNA for the CDR3: TGTGCCAGCAGTTTATACAGGGCCGGTCAGCCCCAGCATTTT.

The CDR3 loop is CAISVPGILREKANEQFF. The CDR3, as DNA: TGTGCCATCAGTGTTCCCGGAATATTGCGGGAGAAGGCCAATGAGCAGTTCTTC. The chain has TRBV10-3 and TRBJ2-1; 7 nucleotides line up with TRBD2. The CDR3 runs to 18 residues. Germline lookup yields CDR1 ENHRY and CDR2 SYGVKD. V was pared by 4 bases and J by 6 bases, with 18 bases of the junction left unmatched.

This clone was counted between two and nine times. The rearrangement joins TRBV7-2 to TRBJ2-5; TRBD1 agrees at 10 bases. Near its end, the DNA agrees better with TRBJ2-7, so the J call may be wrong. This CDR3 is built from 16 residues. Germline V gene sequence: CDR1 SGHTA, CDR2 FQGNSA. The CDR3 loop is CASSPGQGVIGYEQYF. For the CDR3, the DNA is TGTGCCAGCAGCCCAGGACAGGGGGTGATCGGCTACGAGCAGTACTTC.

The rearrangement links TRBV18 to TRBJ2-7, with D uncertain. This CDR3 comprises 13 residues. Deletions cut 6 bases from V and 6 bases from J, with 15 bases between. Germline V gene lookup returns CDR1 KGHSH and CDR2 LQKENI. The CDR3 DNA reads TGTGCCAGCTCTCCTAGTTTGTGGTCCGAGCAGTACTTC. This sequence encodes CASSPSLWSEQYF.

The DNA for the CDR3 is TGTGCCAGCACCACATCGACAGGATCCTACGAGCAGTACTTC. It codes for CASTTSTGSYEQYF. The chain joins TRBV6-5 to TRBJ2-5, with D possibly being TRBD1 (6 bases). The J call could be wrong; TRBJ2-7 is a better fit for the DNA end. The germline V gene has CDR1 MNHEY and CDR2 SVGAGI. This CDR3 spans 14 amino acids.

In regard to this clone: The final CDR3 position lacks the conserved phenylalanine or tryptophan, pointing to a likely read error. The CDR3 DNA follows: TGTGCCAGCAGCCGCCCCATTCGGGGGACTAACAGCGAGCAGTACCTC. It codes for CASSRPIRGTNSEQYL. The V and J genes are TRBV28 and TRBJ2-7; 7 positions agree with TRBD2. V gave up 6 bases and J gave up 6 bases; unmatched junction bases: 17. CDR1 is MDHEN and CDR2 is SYDVKM in the germline V gene. The CDR3 sequence is 16 residues long.

The chain uses TRBV5-1 and TRBJ2-1; D is perhaps TRBD2 (5 bases). The germline gives CDR1 SGHRS, CDR2 YFSETQ. The germline V and J ends were trimmed by 0 bases and 1 base, with 8 bases remaining between them. CDR3 size: 15 residues. This CDR3 reads CASSLVSGSYNEQFF. The CDR3 DNA follows: TGCGCCAGCAGCTTGGTGAGCGGATCCTACAATGAGCAGTTCTTC. The whole variable domain, remainder taken from reference TRBV5-1 and TRBJ2-1, is KAGVTQTPRYLIKTRGQQVTLSCSPISGHRSVSWYQQTPGQGLQFLFEYFSETQRNKGNFPGRFSGRQFSNSRSEMNVSTLELGDSALYLCASSLVSGSYNEQFFGPGTRLTVL.

The chain recombines TRBV5-1 with TRBJ2-3, with 10 bases lining up with TRBD1. With 0 bases clipped from V and 4 bases from J, the junction kept 5 bases outside the gene matches. The CDR3 is 16 residues long. CDR1 is SGHRS, CDR2 YFSETQ, per germline. CDR3 nucleotides: TGCGCCAGCAGCTTGGCCGGGACAGGGGCCCCAGATACGCAGTATTTT. This sequence encodes CASSLAGTGAPDTQYF.

The gene calls are TRBV10-3 and TRBJ2-1; 9 bases fit TRBD1. V dropped 4 bases and J dropped 15; count of bases not matched to a gene: 7. Germline V gives CDR1 ENHRY, CDR2 SYGVKD. CDR3 length equals 12 residues. The CDR3, as DNA: TGTGCCATCAGTGGGGACAGGGTAGCACCGTTCTTC. This translates into CAISGDRVAPFF.

The chain joins TRBV15 to TRBJ2-3; 8 bases align to TRBD1. V was pared by 1 base and J by 6 bases, with 9 bases of the junction left unmatched. The CDR3 is made up of 16 amino acids. Germline CDR1 LNHNV, CDR2 YYDKDF (reference sequence). The CDR3 DNA reads as TGTGCCACCAGCAGAGTGGCGCAGGGGGCCAGGGATACGCAGTATTTT. Translated, it gives CATSRVAQGARDTQYF.

The chain has TRBV7-8 and TRBJ2-1; 10 bases line up with TRBD1. The CDR3 sequence is 15 residues long. CDR1 is SGHVS and CDR2 is FQNEAQ in the germline V gene. With 5 bases clipped from V and 2 bases from J, the junction kept 3 bases outside the gene matches. Written as DNA, the CDR3 is TGTGCCAGCAGCCCGGGGACAGGGGCCTACAATGAGCAGTTCTTC. Translation gives CASSPGTGAYNEQFF.

This clone was picked up one time. The V gene is TRBV6-5, the J gene TRBJ2-7, with 7 positions matching TRBD1. The CDR3 runs to 15 residues. Germline V gene data show CDR1 as MNHEY and CDR2 as SVGAGI. The ends lost 0 bases at V and 1 base at J; junction bases unmatched: 3. CDR3 DNA: TGTGCCAGCAGTTACTCACCGGGACAGTCCTACGAGCAGTACTTC. Its protein product is CASSYSPGQSYEQYF.

This clone was counted between two and nine times. The chain is built from TRBV27 and TRBJ1-6, with 7 bases matching TRBD1. J gave up 6 bases and V 2 bases, and 1 base lay outside the gene matches. CDR1 and CDR2 from the germline V gene are MNHEY and SMNVEV (reference sequence). The CDR3 runs 14 residues. CDR3 in amino acids: CASSLDRVNSPLHF. Written as DNA, the CDR3 is TGTGCCAGCAGTTTAGACAGGGTTAATTCACCCCTCCACTTT.

The CDR3, as DNA: TGTGCCAGCAGCTTGTGGGAGCATGAAGCTTTCTTT. Its protein is CASSLWEHEAFF. The chain is built from TRBV5-4 and TRBJ1-1; no firm D call. The length of the CDR3 is 12 residues. V dropped 1 base and J dropped 7 bases, with 8 bases sitting between them. CDR1 and CDR2 (germline): SGHNT, YYREEE (reference sequence).

This rearrangement joins TRBV21-1 to TRBJ2-2; the tabulated D call, TRBD1, remains unverified against the DNA. TRBV21-1 corresponds to a pseudogene. This CDR3 region has 19 residues. CDR3 DNA: TGTGCCAGCAGCAAAGACCCCTTCCTTGACAGGCTCGAAGCGGGGGAGCTGTTTTTT. Protein product: CASSKDPFLDRLEAGELFF.

This clone was detected a few times. The V call is TRBV30, the J call TRBJ1-1, with TRBD1 as a possible D gene (6 bases). The CDR3 length is 14 residues. CDR1 is GTSNPN and CDR2 is SVGIG in the germline V gene (reference sequence). V lost 3 bases and J 2 bases, leaving 13 bases between the germline ends. The CDR3, as DNA: TGTGCCTGGAGCCGGGACACCCTTAACACTGAAGCTTTCTTT. Amino acid sequence: CAWSRDTLNTEAFF.

This sequence joins TRBV19 and TRBJ1-2, with a tentative D call TRBD1 (5 bases). Between the trimmed V and J ends, which lost 0 bases and 5 bases, there was a span of 19 bases. This CDR3 comprises 17 residues. Germline V gene lookup returns CDR1 LNHDA and CDR2 SQIVND (reference sequence). This CDR3 reads CASSIDPTTLGGYGYTF. The CDR3 DNA reads TGTGCCAGTAGTATAGATCCAACTACGCTGGGGGGGTATGGCTACACCTTC.

V usage is TRBV30 and J usage is TRBJ2-7; D perhaps matches TRBD1 (5 bases). V gave up 3 bases and J gave up 4 bases, with 10 bases separating them. The length of the CDR3 is 12 residues. Germline CDR1 reads GTSNPN; CDR2 reads SVGIG (reference sequence). CDR3 DNA: TGTGCCTGGAGGGACACCCTTTACGAGCAGTACTTC. The encoded protein is CAWRDTLYEQYF.

V usage is TRBV11-3 and J usage is TRBJ2-2, with a tentative D call TRBD2 (7 bases). Trimming pared 0 bases from V and 6 bases from J, leaving 11 bases between. This CDR3 comprises 15 residues. Per germline, CDR1 SGHNT and CDR2 YENEEA. CDR3 region: CASSLEGGASGELFF. CDR3 bases: TGTGCCAGCAGCTTAGAGGGGGGGGCCTCCGGGGAGCTGTTTTTT.